The 2 T cell receptor beta chains presented below share a single source sample, sequenced in a study of PD-1 blockade in classical Hodgkin lymphoma. Generated by immunoSEQ multiplex PCR, the TCRdb table keeps only in-frame clones and is missing some. The sample lists tens of thousands of clones, more than 70% occurring once. Brentuximab vedotin exposure varied among the patients, all of whom had relapsed after autologous stem cell transplantation. The specimen comprised peripheral blood mononuclear cells (PBMCs), sampled at baseline. These receptors all stem from a human donor with classical Hodgkin lymphoma.

The genes are TRBV19 and TRBJ2-1; 8 nucleotides agree with TRBD1. Germline lookup yields CDR1 LNHDA and CDR2 SQIVND (reference sequence). This CDR3 spans 15 amino acids. The V gene end was trimmed by 3 bases and the J gene end by 3 bases; junction bases not matched to a gene: 4. The CDR3 is CASSIVGTGYNEQFF. The CDR3 coding sequence is TGTGCCAGTAGTATTGTAGGGACAGGCTACAATGAGCAGTTCTTC.

This clone has a single count. This rearrangement joins TRBV5-1 to TRBJ2-4; TRBD2 matches at 10 bases. Germline CDR1 SGHRS, CDR2 YFSETQ. The CDR3 has 17 amino acids. Trimming cost V 2 bases and J 2 bases; bases outside gene matches: 7. The CDR3 loop reads CASSFITSGISKNIQYF. The CDR3 DNA reads TGCGCCAGCAGCTTTATAACTAGCGGGATATCCAAAAACATTCAGTACTTC.